These 27 T cell receptor beta chains originate from one sample sequenced in a study of Tregs in tolerant kidney transplant recipients. TCRdb's table, derived via immunoSEQ multiplex PCR, lists solely in-frame clones and lacks some. The sample carries about 240,000 clones, 80% to 85% recorded once. The sample was CD4+ T cells from blood. The source of these receptors is a human donor in good health.

V is TRBV6-5 and J is TRBJ2-3, with TRBD2 matching over 13 bases. The V gene's germline CDR1 is MNHEY and CDR2 SVGAGI. This CDR3 region has 15 residues. V lost 2 bases and J lost 4; bases outside the gene matches: 0. CDR3 residues: CASSYGLAGADTQYF. CDR3 coding DNA: TGTGCCAGCAGTTACGGACTAGCGGGAGCAGATACGCAGTATTTT.

The chain is built from TRBV5-1 and TRBJ2-5, with 10 bases matching TRBD1. After removal of 0 bases from V and 4 bases from J, the junction contained 3 bases not matched to a gene. Germline V gene sequence: CDR1 SGHRS, CDR2 YFSETQ. The CDR3 extends over 15 amino acids. The CDR3 nucleotides are TGCGCCAGCAGCTTGGCCGGACAGGGGGTAGAGACCCAGTACTTC. Translation: CASSLAGQGVETQYF.

The chain has TRBV11-3 and TRBJ1-6, with TRBD1 identical over 7 bases. The CDR3 runs to 15 residues. CDR1 is SGHNT and CDR2 is YENEEA in the germline V gene. V lost 3 bases and J lost 5; bases outside the gene matches: 4. The CDR3 protein is CASSLEGANNSPLHF. The CDR3 coding sequence is TGTGCCAGCAGCTTGGAGGGGGCAAATAATTCACCCCTCCACTTT.

This chain links TRBV18 with TRBJ1-3; TRBD1 aligns across 7 bases. The V gene end was trimmed by 1 base and the J gene end by 6 bases; junction bases not matched to a gene: 21. The CDR3 length is 20 residues. Germline V gene sequence: CDR1 KGHSH, CDR2 LQKENI. DNA for the CDR3: TGTGCCAGCTCACCACTTCCCACCGGCACAGGGGACCTCAATCTAAACACCATATATTTT. Amino acids: CASSPLPTGTGDLNLNTIYF.

This clone was picked up a small number of times. The chain has TRBV2 and TRBJ1-5; D remains ambiguous. Germline CDR1 is SNHLY and CDR2 is FYNNEI. Trimming stripped 0 bases from V and 3 bases from J, with 0 bases between. The CDR3 runs to 12 residues. CDR3 sequence: CASSEANQPQHF. CDR3 nucleotide sequence: TGTGCCAGCAGTGAAGCCAATCAGCCCCAGCATTTT.

CDR3 DNA: TGTGCCAGCAGCTTATACGGGACAGTGGTTCGCGGGGAGCTGTTTTTT. This sequence encodes CASSLYGTVVRGELFF. The gene calls are TRBV7-2 and TRBJ2-2; 7 bases align to TRBD1. V shed 2 bases and J 7 bases; nucleotides not matched to a gene: 10. Germline CDR1 is SGHTA and CDR2 is FQGNSA. CDR3 size: 16 residues.

V and J are TRBV5-1 and TRBJ2-5; TRBD1 matches at 8 bases. Per the germline V gene, CDR1 is SGHRS and CDR2 is YFSETQ. The CDR3 runs to 15 residues. V trimming: 4 bases; J trimming: 7 bases; junction bases outside the gene matches: 12. In DNA, the CDR3 is TGCGCCAGCAGCACCGGACAGGGCGATGTTGGGACCCAGTACTTC. Residues: CASSTGQGDVGTQYF. The entire variable domain, with the rest obtained from reference TRBV5-1 and TRBJ2-5, is as follows: KAGVTQTPRYLIKTRGQQVTLSCSPISGHRSVSWYQQTPGQGLQFLFEYFSETQRNKGNFPGRFSGRQFSNSRSEMNVSTLELGDSALYLCASSTGQGDVGTQYFGPGTRLLVL.

The rearrangement uses TRBV7-2 and TRBJ2-5; TRBD1 matches at 8 bases. The germline V gene has CDR1 SGHTA and CDR2 FQGNSA. The CDR3 runs to 15 residues. V shed 5 bases and J 2 bases; nucleotides not matched to a gene: 7. In nucleotides, the CDR3 is TGTGCCAGCAGCCTGCAGACAGGGGTGCAAGAGACCCAGTACTTC. Encoded protein: CASSLQTGVQETQYF.

J is TRBJ1-4 and V is TRBV7-9; TRBD1 aligns across 7 bases. Germline V lookup: CDR1 SEHNR, CDR2 FQNEAQ (reference sequence). The junction had 19 bases not matched to a gene; V was cut back by 7 bases and J by 8 bases. The CDR3 spans 17 residues. CDR3: CASTRTTGNRGVEKLFF. CDR3 nucleotides: TGTGCCAGCACCCGAACCACAGGAAACAGGGGAGTAGAAAAACTGTTTTTT.

The rearrangement uses TRBV4-1 and TRBJ2-3; D ambiguous. This CDR3 has 13 amino acids. Trimming cost V 3 bases and J 2 bases, with 6 bases left between them. Germline V gives CDR1 MGHRA, CDR2 YSYEKL. The CDR3 DNA is TGCGCCAGCAGCCAGGTAGCCACAGATACGCAGTATTTT. Its protein is CASSQVATDTQYF.

V usage is TRBV18 and J usage is TRBJ2-1; 7 bases map to TRBD2. In germline, CDR1 is KGHSH, CDR2 LQKENI. There are 15 residues in the CDR3. V shed 5 bases and J 4 bases; nucleotides not matched to a gene: 8. Written as DNA, the CDR3 is TGTGCCAGCTCAATAGCGGGTTACGGATACAATGAGCAGTTCTTC. Its protein is CASSIAGYGYNEQFF. Full variable domain (missing parts from reference TRBV18 and TRBJ2-1): NAGVMQNPRHLVRRRGQEARLRCSPMKGHSHVYWYRQLPEEGLKFMVYLQKENIIDESGMPKERFSAEFPKEGPSILRIQQVVRGDSAAYFCASSIAGYGYNEQFFGPGTRLTVL.

This chain connects TRBV19 to TRBJ2-1; TRBD2 aligns across 8 bases. J lost 8 bases, V lost 6 bases, and 6 bases had no gene match. CDR1 is LNHDA and CDR2 is SQIVND in the germline V gene (reference sequence). This CDR3 has 13 amino acids. This chain's CDR3 is CASSGTRGDEQFF. The DNA of the CDR3 is TGTGCCAGTAGCGGCACGCGGGGGGATGAGCAGTTCTTC.

This clone was counted only a few times. CDR3 protein: CASSFGGGARGTNEQFF. The CDR3 nucleotides are TGTGCCAGCAGCTTCGGCGGGGGTGCGCGCGGGACTAATGAGCAGTTCTTC. The gene calls are TRBV5-6 and TRBJ2-1; 7 bases fit TRBD2. Looked up from germline, CDR1 is SGHDT and CDR2 is YYEEEE. The CDR3 contains 17 residues. With 2 bases clipped from V and 7 bases from J, the junction kept 15 bases outside the gene matches.

This chain joins TRBV29-1 and TRBJ1-1, with D tentatively TRBD1 (5 bases). Looked up from germline, CDR1 is SQVTM and CDR2 is ANQGSEA. Trimming took 7 bases from V and 9 from J, leaving 21 bases between them. The CDR3 consists of 13 residues. As DNA, the CDR3 is TGCAGCGCCGGAAGGACAACCAAAACGAAAGCTTTCTTT. This encodes CSAGRTTKTKAFF.

The J gene is TRBJ1-2, the V gene TRBV7-8, with TRBD1 as a possible D gene (6 bases). CDR1 and CDR2 (germline): SGHVS, FQNEAQ. This CDR3 is 17 amino acids long. Trimming cost V 0 bases and J 8 bases, with 22 bases left between them. CDR3 protein: CASSLAAPGGGGQGYTF. The CDR3 DNA sequence: TGTGCCAGCAGCTTAGCGGCCCCCGGAGGAGGGGGGCAAGGCTACACCTTC.

The V call is TRBV19, the J call TRBJ1-5; D remains ambiguous. This CDR3 contains 16 residues. V lost 3 bases, J lost 4 bases, and 16 bases lay in between. Looked up from germline, CDR1 is LNHDA and CDR2 is SQIVND (reference sequence). The CDR3 region has the DNA TGTGCCAGTAGTATCGCAGCATGGAGGCCAAATCAGCCCCAGCATTTT. Protein sequence: CASSIAAWRPNQPQHF.

This chain joins TRBV10-1 and TRBJ2-3, with D possibly TRBD2 on 5 matching bases. The V end was cut by 5 bases, the J end by 0 bases, with 9 bases between. In germline, CDR1 is WNHNN, CDR2 SYGVQD (reference sequence). There are 14 residues in the CDR3. DNA of the CDR3: TGCGCCAGCAGTTACCGACTAAGCACAGATACGCAGTATTTT. Translation gives CASSYRLSTDTQYF.

CDR3 region: CASSWEGGANQPQHF. CDR3 bases: TGTGCCAGCAGCTGGGAGGGGGGAGCAAATCAGCCCCAGCATTTT. The V and J genes are TRBV11-2 and TRBJ1-5, with a tentative D call TRBD1 (6 bases). The germline V gene has CDR1 SGHAT and CDR2 FQNNGV. CDR3 size: 15 residues. V was shortened by 4 bases and J by 4 bases, with 14 bases between the two germline ends. Supplemented by reference TRBV11-2 and TRBJ1-5, the full variable domain reads EAGVAQSPRYKIIEKRQSVAFWCNPISGHATLYWYQQILGQGPKLLIQFQNNGVVDDSQLPKDRFSAERLKGVDSTLKIQPAKLEDSAVYLCASSWEGGANQPQHFGDGTRLSIL.

This clone has a handful of counts. Other DNA sequences in this sample translate to the same CDR3. The chain combines TRBV29-1 with TRBJ2-2; 9 nucleotides agree with TRBD1. CDR3 size: 14 residues. Per the germline V gene, CDR1 is SQVTM and CDR2 is ANQGSEA. After removal of 5 bases from V and 5 bases from J, the junction contained 6 bases not matched to a gene. As DNA, the CDR3 is TGCAGCGTTCCCGGGACAGGGACGACCGGGGAGCTGTTTTTT. Translated: CSVPGTGTTGELFF.

This clone has a handful of counts. J is TRBJ1-2 and V is TRBV6-1; D is perhaps TRBD1 (6 bases). This CDR3 is built from 14 residues. CDR1 and CDR2 (germline): MNHNS, SASEGT. V was pared by 4 bases and J by 4 bases, with 13 bases between. The CDR3 DNA reads TGTGCCAGCAGTGGTTCCAGGGGAGGCTATGGCTACACCTTC. As protein: CASSGSRGGYGYTF.

This sequence joins TRBV2 and TRBJ2-2, with a tentative D call TRBD2 (5 bases). Looked up from germline, CDR1 is SNHLY and CDR2 is FYNNEI. V lost 4 bases, J lost 10 bases, and 7 bases lay in between. The CDR3 covers 11 residues. This chain's CDR3 is CASSVGLELFF. In DNA, the CDR3 is TGTGCCAGCAGTGTTGGACTGGAGCTGTTTTTT.

The genes are TRBV29-1 and TRBJ2-1, with 7 positions matching TRBD2. Per germline, CDR1 SQVTM and CDR2 ANQGSEA. V trimming: 3 bases; J trimming: 6 bases; junction bases outside the gene matches: 11. The CDR3 is made up of 15 amino acids. CDR3 sequence: CSVDSWGGHINEQFF. The CDR3 DNA reads as TGCAGCGTTGACTCCTGGGGGGGTCATATCAATGAGCAGTTCTTC.

The chain carries TRBV30 and TRBJ1-2; D might be TRBD1 (6 bases). V dropped 4 bases and J dropped 4 bases, with 13 bases sitting between them. This CDR3 has 13 residues. Germline CDR1 reads GTSNPN; CDR2 reads SVGIG (reference sequence). CDR3 sequence: CAWTLQDSYGYTF. CDR3 bases: TGTGCCTGGACCCTCCAGGACAGCTATGGCTACACCTTC.

The rearrangement uses TRBV2 and TRBJ2-7, with D possibly being TRBD1 (5 bases). The germline CDR1 and CDR2 sequences are SNHLY and FYNNEI. The V end lost 4 bases, the J end lost 0 bases, and 7 bases lay between the germline ends. This CDR3 is built from 13 residues. In DNA, the CDR3 is TGTGCCAGCAGTGCCGACAGCTCCTACGAGCAGTACTTC. It translates to CASSADSSYEQYF.

The rearrangement joins TRBV7-9 to TRBJ1-5; D call uncertain. The V gene's germline CDR1 is SEHNR and CDR2 FQNEAQ (reference sequence). The CDR3 covers 12 residues. V lost 5 bases and J 0 bases, leaving 2 bases between the germline ends. CDR3 sequence reads: CASSNSNQPQHF. The CDR3 nucleotides are TGTGCCAGCAGCAATAGCAATCAGCCCCAGCATTTT.

CDR3 DNA sequence: TGCGCCAGCACCGCAGGGGACACTGAAGCTTTCTTT. It codes for CASTAGDTEAFF. The chain recombines TRBV10-2 with TRBJ1-1; a possible D gene is TRBD1 (6 bases). This CDR3 is 12 amino acids long. The V end was cut by 7 bases, the J end by 3 bases, with 9 bases between. The V gene's germline CDR1 is WSHSY and CDR2 SAAADI.

The chain uses TRBV18 and TRBJ1-6; no firm D call. The CDR3 consists of 18 residues. Germline V gives CDR1 KGHSH, CDR2 LQKENI. V was cut by 1 base and J by 0 bases, with 13 bases left in between. The CDR3 DNA reads as TGTGCCAGCTCACCACAGGGATTTTCCTACTCCTATAATTCACCCCTCCACTTT. Translation gives CASSPQGFSYSYNSPLHF. The full variable domain, its missing parts supplied by reference TRBV18 and TRBJ1-6, is NAGVMQNPRHLVRRRGQEARLRCSPMKGHSHVYWYRQLPEEGLKFMVYLQKENIIDESGMPKERFSAEFPKEGPSILRIQQVVRGDSAAYFCASSPQGFSYSYNSPLHFGNGTRLTVT.